This T cell receptor (beta chain) comes out of a study of PD-1 blockade in classical Hodgkin lymphoma. The wider study: The patients were dosed with nivolumab 3 mg/kg, infused intravenously every 2 weeks.

Here immunoSEQ multiplex PCR was the method, and the copy in TCRdb shows in-frame clones only, minus some. The sample consists of over 80,000 clones, roughly 78% of them appearing once. CDR1 and CDR2 from the germline V gene are SGHTA and FQGNSA. V gave up 5 bases and J gave up 0 bases, with 14 bases separating them. This CDR3 comprises 16 residues. Findings and caveats of the study: Reports indicated that newly diagnosed patients had lower baseline TCR diversity than healthy donors did.

This clone has more than one count but fewer than ten. Its antigen is undetermined. Regarding time point: cycle 4 day 1 (C4D1), after less than 7 weeks of nivolumab. All patients experienced relapse after autologous stem cell transplantation, and brentuximab vedotin exposure was variable. This clonotype was sampled from a human donor with classical Hodgkin lymphoma. The chain carries TRBV7-2 and TRBJ2-1, with D tentatively TRBD1 (5 bases). The sample in question was peripheral blood mononuclear cells (PBMCs), obtained before the fourth cycle of nivolumab. In DNA form, the CDR3 reads TGTGCCAGCAGCACTCCTACGCAGGGCTCCTACAATGAGCAGTTCTTC. Amino acids: CASSTPTQGSYNEQFF.